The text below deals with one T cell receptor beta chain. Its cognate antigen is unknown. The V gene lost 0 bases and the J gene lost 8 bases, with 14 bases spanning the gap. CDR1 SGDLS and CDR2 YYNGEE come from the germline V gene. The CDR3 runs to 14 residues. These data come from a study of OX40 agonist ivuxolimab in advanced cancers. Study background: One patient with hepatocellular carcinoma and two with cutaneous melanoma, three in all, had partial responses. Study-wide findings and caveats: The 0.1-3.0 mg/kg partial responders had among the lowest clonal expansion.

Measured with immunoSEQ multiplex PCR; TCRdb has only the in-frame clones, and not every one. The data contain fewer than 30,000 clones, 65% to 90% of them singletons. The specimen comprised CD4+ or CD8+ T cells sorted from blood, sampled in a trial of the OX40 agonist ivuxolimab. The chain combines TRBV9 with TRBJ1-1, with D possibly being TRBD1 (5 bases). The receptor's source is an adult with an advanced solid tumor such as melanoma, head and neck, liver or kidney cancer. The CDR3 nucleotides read TGTGCCAGCAGCGTAGGGTCCAGGGAGCCCGAAGCTTTCTTT. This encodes CASSVGSREPEAFF.